The 27 T cell receptor beta chains below come from one sample, sequenced in a study of OX40 agonist ivuxolimab in advanced cancers. The protocol was immunoSEQ multiplex PCR, while the TCRdb copy is restricted to in-frame clones and leaves out a portion. The table shows under 85,000 clones, with roughly 80% occurring only once. Sequenced here: CD4+ or CD8+ T cells sorted from blood, sampled in a trial of the OX40 agonist ivuxolimab. The receptors originated from an adult with an advanced solid tumor such as melanoma, head and neck, liver or kidney cancer.

The V call is TRBV5-1, the J call TRBJ2-1, with unresolved D. Trimming shortened V by 1 base and J by 1 base, and 9 bases separated the two germline ends. Per the germline V gene, CDR1 is SGHRS and CDR2 is YFSETQ. The CDR3 is 15 residues long. In nucleotides, the CDR3 is TGCGCCAGCAGCTTGTCTTTACAGTCCTACAATGAGCAGTTCTTC. It encodes CASSLSLQSYNEQFF.

In this sample, this clone turned up a few times. The rearrangement joins TRBV9 to TRBJ2-6, with unresolved D. Germline CDR1 SGDLS, CDR2 YYNGEE. V lost 4 bases and J 1 base, leaving 9 bases between the germline ends. The CDR3 loop spans 15 amino acids. The CDR3 protein is CASSFLGSGANVLTF. The CDR3 region has the DNA TGTGCCAGCAGCTTCCTAGGGTCTGGGGCCAACGTCCTGACTTTC.

This chain connects TRBV5-8 to TRBJ1-2; a possible D gene is TRBD1 (6 bases). V lost 7 bases to trimming and J lost 6 bases, with 13 bases between them. This CDR3 region has 12 residues. Germline V gene lookup returns CDR1 SGHTS and CDR2 YDEGEE. The chain's CDR3 is CASLRGLDGYTF. CDR3 in DNA: TGTGCCAGCCTCCGGGGGCTTGATGGCTACACCTTC.

The genes are TRBV7-9 and TRBJ1-1; 9 nucleotides line up with TRBD1. The CDR3 has 14 amino acids. The V segment lost 5 bases and the J segment 4 bases; nucleotides outside the gene matches: 5. In germline, CDR1 is SEHNR, CDR2 FQNEAQ (reference sequence). The CDR3 bases are TGTGCCAGCAGCCCAAGACAGGGGGGCACTGAAGCTTTCTTT. Protein product: CASSPRQGGTEAFF.

The V gene is TRBV6-5, the J gene TRBJ2-7, with 9 bases fitting TRBD1. CDR1 and CDR2 from the germline V gene are MNHEY and SVGAGI. V was clipped by 7 bases and J by 2 bases; unmatched bases: 3. The CDR3 covers 13 residues. For the CDR3, the DNA is TGTGCCAGCAAGGACAGGGGAGCCTACGAGCAGTACTTC. It codes for CASKDRGAYEQYF.

The chain recombines TRBV15 with TRBJ1-1, with 9 bases aligning to TRBD1. The J segment lost 6 bases and the V segment lost 1 base, leaving 9 bases of the junction unmatched. The germline CDR1 and CDR2 sequences are LNHNV and YYDKDF (reference sequence). The CDR3 totals 16 residues. The CDR3 coding sequence is TGTGCCACCAGCAGAGGGAACAGGGGGCGCGGGTCTGAAGCTTTCTTT. It translates to CATSRGNRGRGSEAFF.

This clone was counted a single time. This sequence joins TRBV9 and TRBJ2-1; D might be TRBD1 or TRBD2, each matching 5 bases. The germline V gene has CDR1 SGDLS and CDR2 YYNGEE. V was clipped by 1 base and J by 3 bases, with 11 bases between them. The CDR3 consists of 15 residues. The CDR3 sequence: CASSVTGTNYNEQFF. The CDR3 nucleotides are TGTGCCAGCAGCGTAACCGGGACGAACTACAATGAGCAGTTCTTC.

A few counts support this clone. The rearrangement links TRBV6-4 to TRBJ2-5; 9 nucleotides line up with TRBD2. Germline V CDR1 and CDR2: MRHNA, SNTAGT. The CDR3 has 20 residues. J lost 4 bases, V lost 0 bases, and 18 bases had no gene match. CDR3 region: CASSDSSMRGGRATRETQYF. DNA for the CDR3: TGTGCCAGCAGTGACTCCTCAATGAGGGGCGGGAGGGCCACCAGAGAGACCCAGTACTTC.

This chain uses TRBV19 with TRBJ1-2; 8 positions match TRBD1. The junction had 13 bases not matched to a gene; V was cut back by 6 bases and J by 4 bases. The germline gives CDR1 LNHDA, CDR2 SQIVND (reference sequence). This CDR3 has 16 residues. CDR3 protein: CASSQSWTGLSYGYTF. The CDR3 DNA is TGTGCCAGTAGCCAATCTTGGACAGGGCTTTCCTATGGCTACACCTTC.

The chain recombines TRBV10-3 with TRBJ2-5; 13 bases map to TRBD2. TRBJ2-7 explains the end of the DNA better; the J call may be wrong. CDR3 size: 15 residues. CDR1 ENHRY and CDR2 SYGVKD come from the germline V gene. CDR3 region: CAISQTSGRSREQYF. CDR3 in DNA: TGTGCCATCAGCCAGACTAGCGGGAGGTCGCGCGAGCAGTACTTC.

The V and J genes are TRBV2 and TRBJ2-7; tentative D call: TRBD2 (5 bases). This CDR3 is built from 13 residues. V lost 6 bases to trimming and J lost 7 bases, with 16 bases between them. Germline V gives CDR1 SNHLY, CDR2 FYNNEI. CDR3: CASRPTWSGEQYF. CDR3 nucleotides: TGTGCCAGCAGACCTACATGGTCGGGGGAGCAGTACTTC.

The rearrangement links TRBV19 to TRBJ2-7; TRBD2 aligns across 10 bases. The CDR3 extends over 16 amino acids. J was trimmed by 2 bases and V by 3 bases; bases with no gene match: 7. CDR1 is LNHDA and CDR2 is SQIVND in the germline V gene (reference sequence). The DNA of the CDR3 is TGTGCCAGTAGTATGAGGTGGACTAGCGGTACCTACGAGCAGTACTTC. Residues: CASSMRWTSGTYEQYF.

The chain uses TRBV7-3 and TRBJ1-2; 8 bases line up with TRBD1. V gave up 5 bases and J gave up 7 bases; unmatched junction bases: 12. Germline assignment: CDR1 SGHTA and CDR2 FQGTGA. The CDR3 length is 15 residues. The CDR3 region has the DNA TGTGCCAGCAGCCTAAAGACGGGACAGGACTTTGGCTACACCTTC. Amino acid sequence: CASSLKTGQDFGYTF. Drawing the rest from reference TRBV7-3 and TRBJ1-2, the complete variable domain is GAGVSQTPSNKVTEKGKYVELRCDPISGHTALYWYRQSLGQGPEFLIYFQGTGAADDSGLPNDRFFAVRPEGSVSTLKIQRTERGDSAVYLCASSLKTGQDFGYTFGSGTRLTVV.

V is TRBV23-1 and J is TRBJ1-5, with 12 bases matching TRBD1. TRBV23-1 is treated as an ORF (open reading frame) with a function not yet certain. Germline trimming cut 4 bases from V and 3 bases from J; bases unmatched to any gene: 13. This CDR3 is built from 19 residues. CDR3 sequence reads: CASSLPPGTGGRNNQPQHF. The DNA of the CDR3 is TGCGCCAGCAGTCTCCCCCCCGGGACAGGGGGCAGAAACAATCAGCCCCAGCATTTT.

This rearrangement joins TRBV19 to TRBJ2-7, with 9 bases that match TRBD1. Per germline, CDR1 LNHDA and CDR2 SQIVND (reference sequence). With 6 bases clipped from V and 3 bases from J, the junction kept 9 bases outside the gene matches. The CDR3 has 15 amino acids. CDR3 sequence reads: CASRGPGQGSYEQYF. In DNA form, the CDR3 reads TGTGCCAGTAGAGGCCCGGGACAGGGAAGCTACGAGCAGTACTTC.

The chain employs TRBV6-6 and TRBJ1-2, with a tentative D call TRBD1 (6 bases). The CDR3 covers 13 residues. V was pared by 7 bases and J by 6 bases, with 15 bases between. Germline lookup yields CDR1 MNHNY and CDR2 SVGAGI (reference sequence). The CDR3 DNA reads TGTGCCAGCATTAAACAGGGAGGGGATGGCTACACCTTC. The encoded protein is CASIKQGGDGYTF.

The V and J genes are TRBV4-1 and TRBJ1-2; D unclear. From germline, CDR1 is MGHRA and CDR2 YSYEKL. The CDR3 has 15 amino acids. V was shortened by 0 bases and J by 5 bases, with 13 bases between the two germline ends. The CDR3 DNA reads TGCGCCAGCAGCCAAGATATTCAGAACTTTTATGGCTACACCTTC. Its translation: CASSQDIQNFYGYTF.

This clone came up a few times. J is TRBJ2-7 and V is TRBV14, with D unresolved. The CDR3 length is 12 residues. Germline values: CDR1 SGHDN, CDR2 FVKESK. Between the trimmed V and J ends, which lost 8 bases and 7 bases, there was a span of 15 bases. CDR3 sequence (DNA): TGTGCCAGCGGGGTTGGTTTAAGTGAGCAGTACTTC. Translated: CASGVGLSEQYF.

The V gene is TRBV7-2, the J gene TRBJ1-2; D unresolved. Germline V lookup: CDR1 SGHTA, CDR2 FQGNSA. The CDR3 contains 15 residues. Trimming pared 5 bases from V and 4 bases from J, leaving 17 bases between. CDR3 in DNA: TGTGCCAGCAGCCCCGGCAGATCTCTTGTCTATGGCTACACCTTC. Translation: CASSPGRSLVYGYTF.

The chain recombines TRBV2 with TRBJ2-5, with TRBD1 matching 9 bases. Near its end, the DNA agrees better with TRBJ2-7, so the J call may be wrong. The CDR3 contains 17 residues. Germline CDR1 reads SNHLY; CDR2 reads FYNNEI. The CDR3 here is CASSEGWGQGPVYEQYF. The CDR3 bases are TGTGCCAGCAGTGAAGGCTGGGGACAGGGCCCCGTCTACGAGCAGTACTTC.

The CDR3 sequence: CASSGGVLGTDTQYF. The CDR3 DNA is TGCGCCAGCAGCGGGGGGGTTTTGGGCACAGATACGCAGTATTTT. This chain joins TRBV4-3 and TRBJ2-3, with 7 bases that match TRBD2. Germline V gene data show CDR1 as LGHNA and CDR2 as YSLEER. The CDR3 extends over 15 amino acids. V dropped 5 bases and J dropped 1; count of bases not matched to a gene: 6.

This chain connects TRBV11-1 to TRBJ1-1, with D perhaps TRBD1 (5 bases). V lost 7 bases and J 4 bases, leaving 16 bases between the germline ends. The CDR3 is made up of 14 amino acids. Germline CDR1 reads SGHAT; CDR2 reads FQDESV (reference sequence). The CDR3 reads CASNNLGLLTEAFF. CDR3 nucleotides: TGTGCCAGCAACAATCTGGGACTTCTCACTGAAGCTTTCTTT.

The V and J genes are TRBV9 and TRBJ1-4; maybe TRBD1 (5 bases). V was trimmed by 4 bases and J by 5 bases, leaving 15 bases between them. CDR1 and CDR2 from the germline V gene are SGDLS and YYNGEE. The CDR3 length is 15 residues. CDR3 protein: CASSRGAFGNEKLFF. The CDR3 DNA is TGTGCCAGCAGCCGAGGGGCCTTCGGCAATGAAAAACTGTTTTTT.

This chain uses TRBV18 with TRBJ2-1; D possibly corresponds to TRBD1 (6 bases). The V end lost 6 bases, the J end lost 0 bases, and 12 bases lay between the germline ends. The CDR3 contains 15 residues. CDR1 is KGHSH, CDR2 LQKENI, per germline. In DNA, the CDR3 is TGTGCCAGCTCTCCTGACAGGAGCTCCTACAATGAGCAGTTCTTC. Translated, it gives CASSPDRSSYNEQFF.

The sample holds one count of this clone. J is TRBJ1-2 and V is TRBV28, with 9 positions matching TRBD1. There are 14 residues in the CDR3. The V gene's germline CDR1 is MDHEN and CDR2 SYDVKM. V lost 6 bases to trimming and J lost 2 bases; unmatched junction nucleotides: 4. DNA for the CDR3: TGTGCCAGCAGATCGGGACAGGGCAACTATGGCTACACCTTC. It translates to CASRSGQGNYGYTF.

This clone was seen a single time. V usage is TRBV7-2 and J usage is TRBJ1-4, with 8 bases aligning to TRBD1. V dropped 2 bases and J dropped 5; count of bases not matched to a gene: 4. The CDR3 has 15 amino acids. CDR1 is SGHTA and CDR2 is FQGNSA in the germline V gene. This CDR3 is CASSLQGAQNEKLFF. The CDR3 nucleotides are TGTGCCAGCAGCTTACAGGGGGCCCAAAATGAAAAACTGTTTTTT.

V usage is TRBV18 and J usage is TRBJ2-1; 8 bases fit TRBD1. This CDR3 has 16 residues. Unmatched junction bases numbered 7, after V lost 4 bases and J lost 2 bases. In germline, CDR1 is KGHSH, CDR2 LQKENI. CDR3 coding DNA: TGTGCCAGCTCACGAACGACAGGGGCCCCCTACAATGAGCAGTTCTTC. It codes for CASSRTTGAPYNEQFF.